The 17 T cell receptor beta chains given below trace back to one sample, sequenced in a study of blood T cell repertoires in COVID-19. Repertoires were generated with immunoSEQ multiplex PCR, while TCRdb's copy carries only in-frame clones and drops some. The sample has around 200,000 clones; roughly 81% are singletons. Specimen: peripheral blood. These receptors were obtained from a woman older than 75 with acute or convalescent COVID-19.

CDR3 sequence reads: CASRFGGSTEAFF. In DNA, the CDR3 is TGTGCCAGCAGGTTCGGGGGGTCCACTGAAGCTTTCTTT. The chain couples TRBV27 to TRBJ1-1, with D possibly matching TRBD1 (5 bases). CDR3 length: 13 residues. Trimming left V 6 bases short and J 4 bases short, with 12 bases between. The germline V gene encodes CDR1 MNHEY and CDR2 SMNVEV (reference sequence).

The chain combines TRBV13 with TRBJ2-2; 9 bases line up with TRBD1. Germline CDR1 is PRHDT and CDR2 is FYEKMQ (reference sequence). There are 16 residues in the CDR3. V lost 5 bases and J lost 2; bases outside the gene matches: 6. CDR3 protein: CASSVYRGLNTGELFF. The CDR3, as DNA: TGTGCCAGCAGCGTTTACAGGGGGCTCAACACCGGGGAGCTGTTTTTT.

This chain connects TRBV14 to TRBJ2-1, with 8 bases matching TRBD2. The germline V gene encodes CDR1 SGHDN and CDR2 FVKESK. Unmatched junction bases numbered 8, after V lost 1 base and J lost 0 bases. This CDR3 is built from 18 residues. CDR3 nucleotides: TGTGCCAGCAGCCAAGGTATCGTAGCGGGGAGCTCCTACAATGAGCAGTTCTTC. As protein: CASSQGIVAGSSYNEQFF.

The V and J genes are TRBV9 and TRBJ1-2; D might be TRBD1 (5 bases). The germline V gene has CDR1 SGDLS and CDR2 YYNGEE. The CDR3 sequence is 15 residues long. Trimming cost V 4 bases and J 2 bases, with 15 bases left between them. Written as DNA, the CDR3 is TGTGCCAGCAGCTTACAGGCTGTACAAAACTATGGCTACACCTTC. Encoded protein: CASSLQAVQNYGYTF.

This chain uses TRBV5-4 with TRBJ1-1; D call uncertain. V shed 2 bases and J shed 2 bases, with 7 bases lying between them. The CDR3 sequence is 13 residues long. Germline CDR1 reads SGHNT; CDR2 reads YYREEE (reference sequence). CDR3 in amino acids: CASSLPRNTEAFF. DNA of the CDR3: TGTGCCAGCAGCTTACCCAGAAACACTGAAGCTTTCTTT.

This chain joins TRBV6-2 or TRBV6-3 and TRBJ2-1; possibly TRBD1 for D (6 bases). V was clipped by 6 bases and J by 6 bases, with 27 bases between them. The CDR3 loop spans 18 amino acids. CDR1 and CDR2 (germline): MNHEY, SVGEGT. Written as DNA, the CDR3 is TGTGCCAGCAGCTCCCGAATACAGGGAAGAGGGTGGAGCAATGAGCAGTTCTTC. Its translation is CASSSRIQGRGWSNEQFF.

The CDR3 here is CASSLVSGGNQPQHF. The CDR3 DNA reads as TGCGCCAGCAGCTTGGTTTCAGGGGGCAATCAGCCCCAGCATTTT. V and J are TRBV5-1 and TRBJ1-5, with a possible D match to TRBD1 (6 bases). CDR3 length equals 15 residues. Germline CDR1 reads SGHRS; CDR2 reads YFSETQ. V lost 0 bases to trimming and J lost 2 bases, with 9 bases between them.

The chain recombines TRBV18 with TRBJ1-1; D may be TRBD1 (5 bases). Germline-derived CDR1 and CDR2 are KGHSH and LQKENI. CDR3 length: 15 residues. Trimming removed 6 bases from V and 3 bases from J, with 17 bases in between. The CDR3, as DNA: TGTGCCAGCTCCCTCCTTTGGGGGGGTGACACTGAAGCTTTCTTT. Protein: CASSLLWGGDTEAFF.

The genes are TRBV7-9 and TRBJ2-5; D remains unclear. CDR3 length: 15 amino acids. V was shortened by 4 bases and J by 2 bases, with 14 bases between the two germline ends. Germline CDR1 and CDR2: SEHNR and FQNEAQ (reference sequence). The CDR3 region is CASSWVAGFQETQYF. CDR3 coding DNA: TGTGCCAGCAGCTGGGTAGCTGGGTTTCAAGAGACCCAGTACTTC.

The J gene is TRBJ1-4, the V gene TRBV19; a possible D gene is TRBD1 (5 bases). Per the germline V gene, CDR1 is LNHDA and CDR2 is SQIVND (reference sequence). The CDR3 covers 13 residues. V was trimmed by 4 bases and J by 4 bases, leaving 7 bases between them. In nucleotides, the CDR3 is TGTGCCAGTAGTAAAGGACATAATGAAAAACTGTTTTTT. Encoded protein: CASSKGHNEKLFF.

The chain recombines TRBV5-1 with TRBJ2-1, with D perhaps TRBD2 (5 bases). From germline, CDR1 is SGHRS and CDR2 YFSETQ. The CDR3 sequence is 15 residues long. Trimming pared 1 base from V and 2 bases from J, leaving 10 bases between. The CDR3: CASSLYRGTYNEQFF. CDR3 coding DNA: TGCGCCAGCAGCTTGTATCGGGGAACCTACAATGAGCAGTTCTTC.

Here the CDR3 reads CASSQNGNQPQHF. The CDR3 region has the DNA TGTGCCAGCAGCCAAAACGGGAATCAGCCCCAGCATTTT. The chain combines TRBV3-1 (or the pseudogene TRBV3-2) with TRBJ1-5, with unresolved D. This CDR3 contains 13 residues. CDR1 and CDR2 from the germline V gene are LGHDT and YNNKEL (reference sequence). V was pared by 2 bases and J by 4 bases, with 6 bases between.

The chain combines TRBV27 with TRBJ2-7, with a tentative D call TRBD2 (5 bases). Deletions cut 6 bases from V and 1 base from J, with 13 bases between. Germline V gives CDR1 MNHEY, CDR2 SMNVEV (reference sequence). This CDR3 is 14 amino acids long. The CDR3 nucleotides are TGTGCCAGCAGGGACCGACTATTATCCTACGAGCAGTACTTC. It encodes CASRDRLLSYEQYF.

The V call is TRBV9, the J call TRBJ2-2; no firm D call. V was shortened by 0 bases and J by 1 base, with 7 bases between the two germline ends. Germline values: CDR1 SGDLS, CDR2 YYNGEE. CDR3 length equals 15 residues. Here the CDR3 DNA reads TGTGCCAGCAGCGTAGCACAGAGGAACACCGGGGAGCTGTTTTTT. Its translation: CASSVAQRNTGELFF. The full variable domain, rest sourced from reference TRBV9 and TRBJ2-2, is DSGVTQTPKHLITATGQRVTLRCSPRSGDLSVYWYQQSLDQGLQFLIQYYNGEERAKGNILERFSAQQFPDLHSELNLSSLELGDSALYFCASSVAQRNTGELFFGEGSRLTVL.

This rearrangement joins TRBV9 to TRBJ2-1; 13 bases are shared with TRBD2. Germline loops: CDR1 SGDLS, CDR2 YYNGEE. The J segment lost 7 bases and the V segment lost 5 bases, leaving 6 bases of the junction unmatched. The CDR3 spans 15 residues. CDR3 bases: TGTGCCAGCAGTGCACTAGCGGGAGGGCTAAATGAGCAGTTCTTC. Protein product: CASSALAGGLNEQFF.

The V call is TRBV5-6, the J call TRBJ2-5; D might be TRBD2 (5 bases). The CDR3 sequence is 13 residues long. V was pared by 4 bases and J by 5 bases, with 12 bases between. The germline gives CDR1 SGHDT, CDR2 YYEEEE. CDR3 amino acids: CASSRTRRETQYF. The CDR3 DNA is TGTGCCAGCAGCCGCACCAGGAGGGAGACCCAGTACTTC.

Only one count was recorded for this clone. V usage is TRBV18 and J usage is TRBJ2-7, with 10 bases lining up with TRBD1. Germline V lookup: CDR1 KGHSH, CDR2 LQKENI. This CDR3 has 14 residues. V trimming: 10 bases; J trimming: 7 bases; junction bases outside the gene matches: 13. This chain's CDR3 is CATTVGTGAREQYF. The CDR3 DNA sequence: TGTGCCACCACTGTCGGGACAGGGGCCCGGGAGCAGTACTTC.